Following are 26 T cell receptor beta chains from one sample sequenced in a study of Graves' ophthalmopathy and Graves' hyperthyroidism. Researchers took RNA transcripts and amplified TCR beta CDR3 regions from them. Second-round multiplex PCR followed a first-round RT-PCR using HTBI primers. TCRdb recomputed calls from the multiplex PCR reads with MiXCR, one row per CDR3 protein. The sample lists about 420,000 distinct CDR3 sequences; under 25% were seen once. Sequences were obtained from peripheral blood. The receptors come from a woman aged 18-29 years with stable Graves' hyperthyroidism.

This clonotype was observed many times. The junction departs from germline at one end; a sequencing error may be responsible. The rearrangement uses TRBV6-2 or TRBV6-3 and TRBJ2-7, with D unresolved. Germline assignment: CDR1 MNHEY and CDR2 SVGEGT. This CDR3 has 15 amino acids. The CDR3 nucleotides are TGTGCCAGCAATTACCTCGATGCCCTCTCCTACGAGCAGTACTTC. This encodes CASNYLDALSYEQYF.

At least ten counts were recorded for this clonotype. The rearrangement links TRBV7-2 to TRBJ2-7; D unresolved. CDR1 is SGHTA and CDR2 is FQGNSA in the germline V gene. The CDR3 extends over 13 amino acids. V was cut by 5 bases and J by 5 bases, with 13 bases left in between. In DNA, the CDR3 is TGTGCCAGCAGCCAGATGTGGTCCGACGAGCAGTACTTC. Amino acids: CASSQMWSDEQYF.

The sample holds many counts of this clonotype. This sequence joins TRBV6-5 and TRBJ2-2; 9 bases line up with TRBD1. After removal of 1 base from V and 9 bases from J, the junction contained 0 bases not matched to a gene. The CDR3 sequence is 13 residues long. Germline V lookup: CDR1 MNHEY, CDR2 SVGAGI. The CDR3 nucleotides read TGTGCCAGCAGTTACTACAGGGGGCGGGAGCTGTTTTTT. This translates into CASSYYRGRELFF.

This clonotype was observed a few times. The rearrangement uses TRBV4-2 and TRBJ2-2; the match to TRBD2 covers 9 bases. Germline V lookup: CDR1 LGHNA, CDR2 YNFKEQ. J gave up 0 bases and V 0 bases, and 5 bases lay outside the gene matches. CDR3 length: 18 amino acids. CDR3 in DNA: TGTGCCAGCAGCCAAGATCAGAAGCGGGGGGCGAACACCGGGGAGCTGTTTTTT. Translated, it gives CASSQDQKRGANTGELFF.

The chain carries TRBV12-3 or TRBV12-4 and TRBJ2-7; D unclear. With 2 bases removed from V and 5 bases from J, the gap between germline ends came to 7 bases. This CDR3 has 12 amino acids. The CDR3 protein is CASSLTLHEQYF. The DNA for the CDR3 is TGTGCCAGCAGTTTAACCCTCCACGAGCAGTACTTC.

The table lists this clonotype with many counts. V is TRBV14 and J is TRBJ1-1; weak D call: TRBD1 (6 bases). This CDR3 has 16 amino acids. V gave up 3 bases and J gave up 1 base, with 15 bases separating them. The germline V gene has CDR1 SGHDN and CDR2 FVKESK. The CDR3 nucleotides read TGTGCCAGCAGCCACCAAAGGGGACATCAGAACACTGAAGCTTTCTTT. Translation gives CASSHQRGHQNTEAFF.

This clonotype came up many times. The CDR3 sequence is CASSPRGLAGVGELFF. CDR3 bases: TGTGCCAGCAGCCCCAGGGGACTAGCGGGAGTCGGGGAGCTGTTTTTT. The rearrangement uses TRBV7-3 and TRBJ2-2; 14 bases fit TRBD2. Germline CDR1 reads SGHTA; CDR2 reads FQGTGA. The CDR3 has 16 residues. With V trimmed by 5 bases and J by 7 bases, 6 bases remained unmatched.

V and J are TRBV4-1 and TRBJ2-5; TRBD2 might be the D (5 bases). This CDR3 is built from 13 residues. The V end lost 6 bases, the J end lost 5 bases, and 13 bases lay between the germline ends. The germline CDR1 and CDR2 sequences are MGHRA and YSYEKL. The CDR3 nucleotides read TGCGCCAGCAGTCAGAGGGCCATGGAGACCCAGTACTTC. Protein: CASSQRAMETQYF.

This clonotype was detected only a few times. The V call is TRBV11-2, the J call TRBJ2-2; 9 bases line up with TRBD2. V lost 7 bases, J lost 6 bases, and 6 bases stayed unmatched. The CDR3 extends over 14 amino acids. Germline CDR1 is SGHAT and CDR2 is FQNNGV. DNA of the CDR3: TGTGCCAGCACCAGTAGCGGGGGACCCGGGGAGCTGTTTTTT. This gives the protein CASTSSGGPGELFF. Based on the CDR3 plus reference TRBV11-2 and TRBJ2-2, the full variable domain is EAGVAQSPRYKIIEKRQSVAFWCNPISGHATLYWYQQILGQGPKLLIQFQNNGVVDDSQLPKDRFSAERLKGVDSTLKIQPAKLEDSAVYLCASTSSGGPGELFFGEGSRLTVL.

This clonotype was found a few times. J is TRBJ2-5 and V is TRBV9; 11 nucleotides agree with TRBD2. The CDR3 totals 15 residues. In germline, CDR1 is SGDLS, CDR2 YYNGEE. J was trimmed by 4 bases and V by 0 bases; bases with no gene match: 2. The CDR3 region is CASSVDGTSGETQYF. The CDR3 nucleotides are TGTGCCAGCAGCGTAGATGGGACTAGCGGAGAGACCCAGTACTTC.

This clonotype was recorded at least ten times. The genes are TRBV24-1 and TRBJ2-4; 8 nucleotides match TRBD1. J was trimmed by 5 bases and V by 4 bases; bases with no gene match: 9. In germline, CDR1 is KGHDR, CDR2 SFDVKD. The CDR3 spans 16 residues. The CDR3 region is CATSDLLDRGENIQYF. Here the CDR3 DNA reads TGTGCCACCAGTGACCTCCTCGACAGGGGCGAAAACATTCAGTACTTC.

This clonotype turned up a few times. The rearrangement joins TRBV30 to TRBJ2-7; D uncertain. The CDR3 extends over 11 amino acids. V lost 5 bases to trimming and J lost 2 bases, with 7 bases between them. Per the germline V gene, CDR1 is GTSNPN and CDR2 is SVGIG (reference sequence). The CDR3 is CAWARAYEQYF. DNA of the CDR3: TGTGCCTGGGCCAGAGCCTACGAGCAGTACTTC.

The chain uses TRBV7-6 and TRBJ2-5; D uncertain. Germline V gene data show CDR1 as SGHVS and CDR2 as FNYEAQ. The ends were cut back, 5 bases at V and 5 bases at J, with 9 bases in the middle. The CDR3 is made up of 12 amino acids. In DNA, the CDR3 is TGTGCCAGCAGCCGGTGGATGGAGACCCAGTACTTC. Protein: CASSRWMETQYF.

At least ten counts were recorded for this clonotype. This sequence joins TRBV20-1 and TRBJ2-7; the match to TRBD1 covers 7 bases. CDR3 length: 16 amino acids. Trimming cost V 1 base and J 3 bases; bases outside gene matches: 12. Per the germline V gene, CDR1 is DFQATT and CDR2 is SNEGSKA (reference sequence). CDR3 sequence reads: CSARVDATRTGYEQYF. Written as DNA, the CDR3 is TGCAGTGCTAGAGTCGACGCGACCCGGACAGGCTACGAGCAGTACTTC.

In its sample, this clonotype was seen many times. At one end the junction does not follow the germline gene, possibly because of a read error. The CDR3, as DNA: TGCGCCAGCAGTAGGACAGCCAAAAACATTAAGTACTTC. Translated: CASSRTAKNIKYF. The gene calls are TRBV10-1 and TRBJ2-4; tentatively, D is TRBD1 (6 bases). This CDR3 has 13 amino acids. Germline loops: CDR1 WNHNN, CDR2 SYGVQD (reference sequence).

Of note for this clonotype: This may be a read error, as it is one base from a much larger clone. The V call is TRBV6-5, the J call TRBJ2-5; 9 positions agree with TRBD1. The CDR3 sequence is 15 residues long. The germline CDR1 and CDR2 sequences are MNHEY and SVGAGI. The CDR3 sequence is CASSYWTGAEEIQYF. DNA of the CDR3: TGTGCCAGCAGTTACTGGACAGGGGCCGAAGAGATCCAGTACTTC.

This clonotype was detected ten times or more. CDR3 in DNA: TGTGCCAGCAGTTACTACTCCGGGACGGTGGATGGCTACACCTTC. This translates into CASSYYSGTVDGYTF. The rearrangement joins TRBV6-7 to TRBJ1-2; the D gene is possibly TRBD1 (5 bases). TRBV6-7 is an ORF for which the function is uncertain. The CDR3 sequence is 15 residues long. Trimming removed 1 base from V and 6 bases from J, with 15 bases in between.

This clonotype was recorded many times. One end of the junction is discordant with germline, which a read error may explain. This chain links TRBV7-6 with TRBJ1-1; 8 bases are a match to TRBD1. The CDR3 consists of 14 residues. Germline assignment: CDR1 SGHVS and CDR2 FNYEAQ. The CDR3 region is CASRAGGSGTEASF. The CDR3 DNA follows: TGTGCCAGCAGGGCAGGGGGCTCGGGCACTGAAGCTTCCTTT.

This clonotype was counted many times. The rearrangement links TRBV7-2 to TRBJ2-4, with D maybe TRBD1 (6 bases). CDR3 size: 14 residues. Germline V gives CDR1 SGHTA, CDR2 FQGNSA. Between the trimmed V and J ends, which lost 5 bases and 8 bases, there was a span of 16 bases. The CDR3 is CASSGSTGTDIQYF. For the CDR3, the DNA is TGTGCCAGCAGCGGCTCGACAGGAACGGACATTCAGTACTTC.

This clonotype was seen ten or more times. DNA for the CDR3: TGTGCCAGCAGTTACGTGGGGGGGATTGGCGATACGCAGTATTTT. As protein: CASSYVGGIGDTQYF. The rearrangement joins TRBV6-5 to TRBJ2-3; 7 positions agree with TRBD2. This CDR3 comprises 15 residues. With 2 bases clipped from V and 6 bases from J, the junction kept 8 bases outside the gene matches. Germline loops: CDR1 MNHEY, CDR2 SVGAGI.

This clonotype was seen a few times. At one end, the junction sequence differs from germline, possibly due to a read error. J is TRBJ2-7 and V is TRBV7-7; possibly TRBD1 for D (6 bases). The germline V gene has CDR1 SSHAT and CDR2 FNYEAQ (reference sequence). The CDR3 is 13 residues long. Here the CDR3 reads CASSWAQGYEQYF. CDR3 nucleotides: TGTGCTAGCAGCTGGGCACAGGGATACGAGCAGTACTTC.

This clonotype was seen repeatedly, ten times or more. The gene calls are TRBV6-2 or TRBV6-3 and TRBJ2-7; D may be TRBD1 (5 bases). In germline, CDR1 is MNHEY, CDR2 SVGEGT. CDR3 length equals 15 residues. Trimming shortened V by 4 bases and J by 6 bases, and 19 bases separated the two germline ends. CDR3 sequence: CASSFSPGQPFEQYF. The CDR3 DNA is TGTGCCAGCAGTTTTTCGCCAGGGCAACCCTTCGAGCAGTACTTC.

This clonotype occurred many times. The gene calls are TRBV11-2 and TRBJ2-5, with D unresolved. V lost 4 bases and J 5 bases, leaving 20 bases between the germline ends. The CDR3 length is 16 residues. Germline values: CDR1 SGHAT, CDR2 FQNNGV. Written as DNA, the CDR3 is TGTGCCAGCAGCTCTACCCCGGTGGCACGTGTGGAGACCCAGTACTTC. Translation gives CASSSTPVARVETQYF.

This clonotype was detected ten times or more. The chain joins TRBV9 to TRBJ1-5, with unresolved D. The CDR3 has 13 amino acids. Germline CDR1 and CDR2: SGDLS and YYNGEE. V dropped 4 bases and J dropped 3 bases, with 8 bases sitting between them. The chain's CDR3 is CASSKGNNQPQHF. CDR3 sequence (DNA): TGTGCCAGCAGCAAGGGCAACAATCAGCCCCAGCATTTT. The whole variable domain, remainder taken from reference TRBV9 and TRBJ1-5, is DSGVTQTPKHLITATGQRVTLRCSPRSGDLSVYWYQQSLDQGLQFLIQYYNGEERAKGNILERFSAQQFPDLHSELNLSSLELGDSALYFCASSKGNNQPQHFGDGTRLSIL.

The chain carries TRBV12-3 or TRBV12-4 and TRBJ1-2; D not resolved. The germline V and J ends were trimmed by 6 bases and 8 bases, with 16 bases remaining between them. The CDR3 is 13 amino acids. The CDR3 loop is CASSPGSARGYTF. The CDR3 DNA is TGTGCCAGCAGCCCAGGATCGGCTAGAGGCTACACCTTC.

This clonotype was counted ten times or more. This sequence joins TRBV6-1 and TRBJ1-2; 7 bases fit TRBD1. V gave up 5 bases and J gave up 1 base; unmatched junction bases: 7. This CDR3 spans 15 amino acids. Germline V gives CDR1 MNHNS, CDR2 SASEGT. CDR3 bases: TGTGCCAGCAGTCCGGGGGACAGCCTTAACTATGGCTACACCTTC. Protein product: CASSPGDSLNYGYTF.